The T cell receptor (beta chain) described here comes from a study of regulatory T cells in long-lasting Graves disease (dated by TCRdb to the early 2020s). Regarding the research as a whole: In the newly diagnosed Graves' disease group, patients had been taking antithyroid drugs for less than 3 months. The study took place in China and was registered as a clinical trial. Persistent Graves' disease patients were compared with newly diagnosed Graves' disease patients by peripheral blood TCR sequencing and RNA sequencing. A total of roughly 33 samples were covered by TCR sequencing, comprising 13 persistent and around 20 newly diagnosed Graves' disease patients. Findings and caveats that apply to the study as a whole: Compared with newly diagnosed patients, patients with persistent Graves' disease had lower TCR Shannon entropy and fewer highly expanded clones, which suggests clonal expansion. As a limitation, the authors acknowledged that the small sample size may reduce accuracy. Persistent disease showed preferential use of TRBV28, TRBJ1-2 and TRBJ2-5, whereas newly diagnosed disease favored TRBV20-1 and TRBJ2-1. A larger number of public clonotypes was shared among persistent patients (approximately 3,000) than among newly diagnosed patients (around 970). Because the primary lesion, thyroid tissue, could not be accessed, the study looked at peripheral blood alone. Only the TCR beta chain was sequenced and analyzed.

The time point label of this sample denotes: newly diagnosed GD, antithyroid drugs for less than 3 months. For both TCR sequencing and RNA sequencing, RNA was extracted from PBMCs in TRIzol. The diagnosis of Graves' disease was made according to American Thyroid Association guidelines. Recruitment of patients was carried out at an endocrinology department in Xi'an, China. Each patient gave 7.5 to 10 milliliters of peripheral blood, collected in an EDTA anticoagulant tube. Ficoll Paque Plus density gradient separation was used to isolate PBMCs, and no additional T cell sorting was done. RNA quality was checked with an Agilent 2100 Bioanalyzer and agarose gel, and concentration with a NanoDrop 2000. The sample holds many counts of this clonotype. It has no known antigen specificity. Nothing much larger sits one base from this clone, and base qualities are not available. The protocol used for the library was multiplex PCR. Reads for this sample came from an Illumina HiSeq 4000. To build TCR beta libraries, CDR3 regions were amplified by Arm-PCR using iRepertoire HTBI primers. Before sequencing, the PCR products underwent gel purification. On the study's bioinformatics: Across samples, approximately 68 TRBV and 13 to 15 TRBJ segments were identified and used for gene usage analysis of CDR3 amino acid clonotypes. COPE and FqMerger were used to merge the filtered high-quality paired reads into contigs. BLAST was used to align contigs to the IMGT TRBV, TRBD and TRBJ reference genes, and CDR3 was defined following IMGT. Clonotypes above 0.1% frequency were classified as highly expanded clones. Shannon entropy served as the measure of repertoire diversity, while the Gini coefficient captured V-J evenness. Public clonotypes were defined as clonotypes shared by more than one individual. The raw public reads went through TCRdb reprocessing: fastp at Q25, MiXCR clone calling, in-frame beta chains kept. Under each unique CDR3 protein, matching rows form one entry showing the most common genes and DNA. None of the V and J calls come from the authors' own analysis; TCRdb made them. The table for this sample lists 400,000 to 650,000 distinct CDR3 sequences; about 16% of them were counted only once. The biggest ten clones account for 20% to 30% of the sample.

The CDR3 holds 16 amino acids from the cysteine to the phenylalanine. Kept here is only the CDR3 DNA, which spans 48 bases and is read in frame from base 1. The V and J ends are trimmed by 3 bases and 0 bases, leaving 14 bases between them. CDR1 and CDR2 are drawn from the germline V gene: MDHEN, SYDVKM. A further study also used this sample, focusing on T cells in Graves' hyperthyroidism and ophthalmopathy. The second paper further reports: Stable Graves' hyperthyroidism was defined as no progression to ophthalmopathy during 18 months of follow-up. The hyperthyroidism patients were between 18 and 65 years old and newly diagnosed, with a disease duration of less than 2 months. The study excluded patients with uncontrolled infections, other autoimmune diseases, pregnancy or lactation. Diagnoses were established on the basis of clinical symptoms, serum thyroxine and TRAb, thyroid ultrasound, and orbital computed tomography. The first round of RT-PCR for the TCR CDR3 was performed with the HTBI primer set and the Qiagen OneStep RT-PCR kit. Most expanded thyroid clonotypes (frequency above 0.001) were also detected in blood, suggesting blood repertoires may reflect thyroid immune responses. A 13 V-J signature model separated ophthalmopathy from stable hyperthyroidism, with over 85% sensitivity and roughly 81% specificity in cross-validation and 80%/75% in testing. In validation, progression to ophthalmopathy was predicted by the model with 55% to 71% sensitivity and about 72% specificity, a median of approximately 6.5 months before onset. To identify TCR V-J signatures that set the groups apart, the researchers used a discovery cohort of about a hundred patients, made up of about 44 with Graves' ophthalmopathy and some 56 with stable Graves' hyperthyroidism. Prospective prediction of ophthalmopathy was tested in an independent validation cohort of approximately 19 hyperthyroidism patients and 17 patients who later progressed to ophthalmopathy. For training and testing, the approximately 92 patients in the discovery cohort were randomly divided in a 7:3 ratio. The study also compared thyroid tissue and blood T-cell repertoires from about 6 Graves' hyperthyroidism patients. After sampling, hyperthyroidism patients received methimazole starting at 30 mg daily, and ophthalmopathy patients received high-dose intravenous methylprednisolone. The libraries were constructed in a second round of multiplex PCR and then size-selected and purified. The libraries were sequenced on an Illumina HiSeq2000 using paired-end 100 bp reads. SOAPnuke was used to process the raw data, throwing out any read that contained adapters or uncalled bases, had a mean Phred below 15, or lacked an exact constant-primer or identifier match. High-quality paired reads were merged with COPE v1.2.5, and unique nucleotide sequences were defined as clonotypes. MiTCR v1.1 was used to align clonotypes to the IMGT TRBV, TRBD and TRBJ reference segments. Analysis was restricted to V-J combinations with a frequency above 0.0001, which covered 99% to 99.2% of repertoires. A TCS score was defined as the ratio of F50 (clonal expansion) to E x V (chaos), with BLOSUM62-based TCRdist applied between CDR3 peptides within each V-J. Welch's t-statistics and random forest reduced 450 to 600 V-J features to under 15, which were used in a naive Bayes classifier (R e1071). No statistical method was used to fix the sample size in advance, and group allocation was not hidden from the investigators. The paper describes TCR Vbeta CDR3 sequencing of some 130 peripheral blood samples, made up of 40 to 45 ophthalmopathy patients, roughly 72 hyperthyroidism patients and about 17 progressor patients.

This receptor chain uses TRBV28 and TRBJ1-1; perhaps TRBD1 is the D gene, with 5 bases matching. Here the sequenced sample was peripheral blood mononuclear cells (PBMCs), taken at new diagnosis, from a patient treated with antithyroid drugs. This TCR derives from a woman aged 35-60 years with Graves disease. Donor details come from another sample of the same person, matched by shared clones. The DNA reads as follows: TGTGCCAGCAGTTTCGGTACGGGGACCGTGAACACTGAAGCTTTCTTT. Translated, this is CASSFGTGTVNTEAFF.